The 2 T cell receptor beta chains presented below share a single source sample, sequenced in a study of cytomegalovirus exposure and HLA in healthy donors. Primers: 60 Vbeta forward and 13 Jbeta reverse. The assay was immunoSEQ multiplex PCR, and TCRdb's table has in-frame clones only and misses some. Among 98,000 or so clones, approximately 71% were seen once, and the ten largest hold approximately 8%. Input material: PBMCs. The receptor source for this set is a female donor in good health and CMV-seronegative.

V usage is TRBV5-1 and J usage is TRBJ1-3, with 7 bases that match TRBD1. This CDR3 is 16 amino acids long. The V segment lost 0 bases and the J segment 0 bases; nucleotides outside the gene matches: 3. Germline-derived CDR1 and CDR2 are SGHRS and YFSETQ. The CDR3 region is CASSLAGQSSGNTIYF. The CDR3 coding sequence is TGCGCCAGCAGCTTGGCGGGACAGAGCTCTGGAAACACCATATATTTT. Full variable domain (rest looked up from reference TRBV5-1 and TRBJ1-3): KAGVTQTPRYLIKTRGQQVTLSCSPISGHRSVSWYQQTPGQGLQFLFEYFSETQRNKGNFPGRFSGRQFSNSRSEMNVSTLELGDSALYLCASSLAGQSSGNTIYFGEGSWLTVV.

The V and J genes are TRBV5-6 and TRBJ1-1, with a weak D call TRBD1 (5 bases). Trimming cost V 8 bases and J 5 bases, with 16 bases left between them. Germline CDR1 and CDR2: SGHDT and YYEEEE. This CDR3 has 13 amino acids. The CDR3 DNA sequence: TGTGCCAGTACTCTGGGGGGAGAGACTGAAGCTTTCTTT. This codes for CASTLGGETEAFF. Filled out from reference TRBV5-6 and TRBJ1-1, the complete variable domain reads DAGVTQSPTHLIKTRGQQVTLRCSPKSGHDTVSWYQQALGQGPQFIFQYYEEEERQRGNFPDRFSGHQFPNYSSELNVNALLLGDSALYLCASTLGGETEAFFGQGTRLTVV.